These 22 T cell receptor beta chains were sequenced from one sample in a study of vaccination and CD4 T cells after COVID-19. Antigen specificity for these receptors is unknown. Cultured CD4+ T-cell DNA underwent Oncomine TCR Beta short-read sequencing. A single record per CDR3 protein comes from TCRdb applying MiXCR to the PCR reads. The sample holds about 19,000 distinct CDR3 sequences, roughly 55% seen once. As to treatment: approximately 11-day PBMC culture with coronavirus spike peptide pools or control peptides (ViraFEST assay). This material consisted of CD4+ T cells from blood, cultured in vitro, taken after SARS-CoV-2 vaccination. These receptors were collected from a human donor who had recovered from COVID-19.

The V and J genes are TRBV6-5 and TRBJ2-7; D gene uncertain. V gave up 0 bases and J gave up 2 bases, with 11 bases separating them. This CDR3 has 15 amino acids. Germline assignment: CDR1 MNHEY and CDR2 SVGAGI. This CDR3 is CASSYSGDTTYEQYF. The CDR3 coding sequence is TGTGCCAGCAGTTACTCCGGTGACACAACCTACGAGCAGTACTTC.

This clonotype showed up just a few times. V usage is TRBV6-1 and J usage is TRBJ1-2; D is possibly TRBD1 (6 bases). The CDR3 totals 14 residues. Trimming removed 6 bases at V and 4 bases at J, with 15 bases between. CDR1 and CDR2 from the germline V gene are MNHNS and SASEGT. CDR3 protein: CASRLTGLTYGYTF. The CDR3 nucleotides are TGTGCCAGCAGACTAACAGGGCTGACCTATGGCTACACCTTC.

The chain couples TRBV30 to TRBJ1-1; the D gene is possibly TRBD1 (5 bases). Trimming left V 5 bases short and J 6 bases short, with 16 bases between. CDR3 length equals 13 residues. Germline values: CDR1 GTSNPN, CDR2 SVGIG (reference sequence). CDR3 DNA: TGTGCCTGGGGGGGGTCACGATTTTCTGAAGCTTTCTTT. Amino acid sequence: CAWGGSRFSEAFF.

The V gene is TRBV28, the J gene TRBJ2-5, with 7 bases lining up with TRBD1. Trimming took 5 bases from V and 5 from J; bases not matched to a gene: 8. The CDR3 is made up of 14 amino acids. Germline V gene data show CDR1 as MDHEN and CDR2 as SYDVKM. The CDR3 coding sequence is TGTGCCAGCAGTAAACCGACAGGGTACGAGACCCAGTACTTC. Its translation is CASSKPTGYETQYF.

The chain is built from TRBV21-1 and TRBJ2-7; the table assigns TRBD2, which was not confirmed against the DNA. TRBV21-1 is deemed a pseudogene. The CDR3 length is 18 residues. The chain's CDR3 is CASSLGTSGSSGVGEQYF. The CDR3 DNA reads TGTGCCAGCAGCTTAGGGACTAGCGGGAGTTCCGGGGTCGGCGAGCAGTACTTC.

The chain combines TRBV4-3 with TRBJ2-3, with a possible D match to TRBD2 (5 bases). This CDR3 region has 13 residues. V was cut by 0 bases and J by 6 bases, with 7 bases left in between. CDR1 is LGHNA and CDR2 is YSLEER in the germline V gene. The CDR3 loop reads CASSQDPGDTQYF. The CDR3 DNA is TGCGCCAGCAGCCAAGATCCGGGGGATACGCAGTATTTT.

This chain joins TRBV21-1 and TRBJ1-1. TRBV21-1 has pseudogene status. The CDR3 is 15 amino acids. The CDR3, as DNA: TGTGCCAGCAGCCTCGCGGCAGGGCGCAACACTGAAGCTTTCTTT. Its translation is CASSLAAGRNTEAFF.

The rearrangement links TRBV12-3 or TRBV12-4 to TRBJ2-5, with 11 positions matching TRBD2. The CDR3 has 14 residues. With V trimmed by 5 bases and J by 2 bases, 1 base remained unmatched. CDR3 bases: TGTGCCAGCAGTAGGACTAGCGGGCAAGAGACCCAGTACTTC. It yields the protein CASSRTSGQETQYF.

There are a few counts of this clonotype. The V and J genes are TRBV10-3 and TRBJ2-7, with D tentatively TRBD1 (6 bases). Trimming removed 6 bases at V and 4 bases at J, with 7 bases between. Germline CDR1 is ENHRY and CDR2 is SYGVKD. The CDR3 totals 11 residues. CDR3 DNA sequence: TGTGCCATCAGCGACAGGTACGAGCAGTACTTC. Encoded protein: CAISDRYEQYF.

The chain uses TRBV7-2 and TRBJ2-1; 8 bases match TRBD1. The trim removed 4 bases at V and 5 bases at J, leaving 19 bases unmatched. Per the germline V gene, CDR1 is SGHTA and CDR2 is FQGNSA. The CDR3 totals 19 residues. Here the CDR3 reads CASSSSFGQGLNSNNEQFF. DNA for the CDR3: TGTGCCAGCAGCTCATCTTTCGGACAGGGCCTGAATTCGAACAATGAGCAGTTCTTC.

This clonotype has only a few counts. One end of the junction varies from germline; a read error may be responsible. V and J are TRBV7-2 and TRBJ1-6, with D possibly TRBD1 on 6 matching bases. Germline CDR1 and CDR2: SGHTA and FQGNSA. This CDR3 comprises 15 residues. CDR3 amino acids: CASSLAGGNNSPLHF. The CDR3 DNA reads TGTGCCAGCAGCCTAGCGGGGGGCAATAATTCACCCCTCCACTTT.

The J gene is TRBJ2-7, the V gene TRBV7-2, with 14 bases matching TRBD2. The ends lost 5 bases at V and 4 bases at J; junction bases unmatched: 13. CDR1 and CDR2 (germline): SGHTA, FQGNSA. The CDR3 is made up of 18 amino acids. The CDR3 region is CASSRQSGTSGSSYEQYF. CDR3 nucleotides: TGTGCCAGCAGCCGACAAAGCGGGACTAGCGGGAGTTCATACGAGCAGTACTTC.

The CDR3 loop is CASSLDLAPEAFF. The CDR3 nucleotides read TGTGCCAGCAGCTTAGATTTGGCCCCTGAAGCTTTCTTT. V usage is TRBV11-3 and J usage is TRBJ1-1, with D uncertain. Trimming stripped 0 bases from V and 6 bases from J, with 8 bases between. The CDR3 extends over 13 amino acids. CDR1 and CDR2 from the germline V gene are SGHNT and YENEEA.

The V gene is TRBV6-1, the J gene TRBJ1-2; a possible D gene is TRBD1 (5 bases). V was pared by 0 bases and J by 4 bases, with 18 bases between. Germline-derived CDR1 and CDR2 are MNHNS and SASEGT. The CDR3 sequence is 17 residues long. In nucleotides, the CDR3 is TGTGCCAGCAGTGAAGCCTTGGGACTGCCCCTACCCTATGGCTACACCTTC. Its translation is CASSEALGLPLPYGYTF.

The rearrangement uses TRBV6-2 or TRBV6-3 and TRBJ1-1; no firm D call. This CDR3 is 14 amino acids long. CDR1 is MNHEY, CDR2 SVGEGT, per germline. With 0 bases removed from V and 4 bases from J, the gap between germline ends came to 9 bases. CDR3 in amino acids: CASSYSGIGTEAFF. The CDR3, as DNA: TGTGCCAGCAGTTACTCAGGGATAGGCACTGAAGCTTTCTTT.

This chain links TRBV19 with TRBJ1-5; a weak D match, TRBD1 (6 bases). The CDR3 is 13 residues long. The germline V gene encodes CDR1 LNHDA and CDR2 SQIVND (reference sequence). V gave up 8 bases and J gave up 7 bases, with 15 bases separating them. CDR3 residues: CASLQGEFQPQHF. The CDR3 bases are TGTGCCAGTTTACAGGGTGAATTCCAGCCCCAGCATTTT.

The chain uses TRBV20-1 and TRBJ2-1, with no clear D. This CDR3 has 16 residues. V lost 5 bases, J lost 6 bases, and 23 bases lay in between. The V gene's germline CDR1 is DFQATT and CDR2 SNEGSKA (reference sequence). CDR3 sequence reads: CSAPYPGLFPGNEQFF. The CDR3, as DNA: TGCAGTGCTCCCTACCCCGGGCTTTTCCCCGGCAATGAGCAGTTCTTC.

This chain joins TRBV12-3 or TRBV12-4 and TRBJ2-5, with 9 bases that match TRBD2. The J segment lost 2 bases and the V segment lost 6 bases, leaving 7 bases of the junction unmatched. This CDR3 region has 15 residues. The CDR3 DNA is TGTGCCAGCAGACGCGGACTAGCGCCACAAGAGACCCAGTACTTC. Translation gives CASRRGLAPQETQYF.

V usage is TRBV6-2 or TRBV6-3 and J usage is TRBJ2-7; the D is unclear. CDR3 length equals 12 residues. Germline assignment: CDR1 MNHEY and CDR2 SVGEGT. V was clipped by 4 bases and J by 0 bases, with 4 bases between them. The CDR3 DNA reads as TGTGCCAGCAGTTCATCCTCCTACGAGCAGTACTTC. Its translation is CASSSSSYEQYF.

The gene calls are TRBV20-1 and TRBJ1-2, with 7 bases lining up with TRBD1. Germline CDR1 reads DFQATT; CDR2 reads SNEGSKA (reference sequence). CDR3 length equals 13 residues. J lost 7 bases, V lost 3 bases, and 8 bases had no gene match. Here the CDR3 reads CSARADRLSGYTF. The CDR3 DNA follows: TGCAGTGCTAGGGCGGACAGGCTCAGTGGCTACACCTTC.

The chain couples TRBV27 to TRBJ1-1; TRBD1 agrees at 7 bases. The V and J ends lost 4 bases and 8 bases, in that order; junction bases with no gene match: 7. The CDR3 is made up of 13 amino acids. Germline V gives CDR1 MNHEY, CDR2 SMNVEV (reference sequence). The CDR3 here is CASSSPDRREAFF. The DNA for the CDR3 is TGTGCCAGCAGTTCCCCGGACAGGCGGGAAGCTTTCTTT.

The V gene is TRBV6-2 or TRBV6-3, the J gene TRBJ2-5; unclear D gene. Trimming pared 6 bases from V and 5 bases from J, leaving 7 bases between. CDR1 and CDR2 (germline): MNHEY, SVGEGT. The CDR3 consists of 11 residues. In nucleotides, the CDR3 is TGTGCCAGCAGCGGGCGGGAGACCCAGTACTTC. Translation: CASSGRETQYF.